A selection of T cell receptor beta chains follows, all from one sample in a study of identical twins. One entry per CDR3 protein results from TCRdb running MiXCR on the 5' RACE reads. The repertoire has 260,000 or so distinct CDR3 sequences, approximately 6.8% of them found once; the top ten carry roughly 5.4%. The same specimen was also included in a second study, on yellow fever vaccine responses in identical twins.

The sequencing sample was made of CD8+ T cells sorted from blood. The source of these receptors is a young woman in good health. The CDR3 runs from the conserved cysteine through the conserved F or W. The D gene is left open where the match is weak. The size field is filled for only some rows; it gives once, few, many or a size class.

J gene: TRBJ2-3; V gene: TRBV3-1; D gene: NA; clone size: few; CDR3 DNA: TGTGCCAGCAGCCAAGCTTCCCGCGGTCCGCCCCCATACACGCAGTATTTT; CDR3 protein: CASSQASRGPPPYTQYF
J gene: TRBJ2-3; V gene: TRBV7-6; D gene: NA; clone size: NA; CDR3 DNA: TGTGCCAGCAGCCGAACCGGCAGCGGCACAGATACGCAGTATTTT; CDR3 protein: CASSRTGSGTDTQYF
J gene: TRBJ2-5; V gene: TRBV2; D gene: NA; clone size: once; CDR3 DNA: TGTGCCAGCAGAAGGACTTCAAATCAAGAGACCCAGTACTTC; CDR3 protein: CASRRTSNQETQYF
J gene: TRBJ2-1; V gene: TRBV2; D gene: NA; clone size: NA; CDR3 DNA: TGTGCCAGCAGTGAAACGGCCAGCGGTGGGAATGAGCAGTTCTTC; CDR3 protein: CASSETASGGNEQFF
J gene: TRBJ1-5; V gene: TRBV6-1; D gene: NA; clone size: few; CDR3 DNA: TGTGCCAGCAGTGAACAGCAGGTGCTAAGCAATCAGCCCCAGCATTTT; CDR3 protein: CASSEQQVLSNQPQHF
J gene: TRBJ1-1; V gene: TRBV7-9; D gene: TRBD1; clone size: many; CDR3 DNA: TGTGCCAGCAGCTATGGGACAGGAGCTTTCTTT; CDR3 protein: CASSYGTGAFF
J gene: TRBJ2-1; V gene: TRBV9; D gene: TRBD2; clone size: NA; CDR3 DNA: TGTGCCAGCAGCCCTCCGACTAGCGTCTACAATGAGCAGTTCTTC; CDR3 protein: CASSPPTSVYNEQFF
J gene: TRBJ1-2; V gene: TRBV7-9; D gene: TRBD1; clone size: many; CDR3 DNA: TGTGCCAGCAGCGTACTACAGGGGTCCTATGGCTACACCTTC; CDR3 protein: CASSVLQGSYGYTF
J gene: TRBJ1-1; V gene: TRBV20-1; D gene: NA; clone size: many; CDR3 DNA: TGCAGTGCTAAGTCGGGTCAGGGGAACACTGAAGCTTTCTTT; CDR3 protein: CSAKSGQGNTEAFF
J gene: TRBJ2-1; V gene: TRBV9; D gene: TRBD1; clone size: few; CDR3 DNA: TGTGCCAGCAGCGTAGACGGGACAGGGTACAATGAGCAGTTCTTC; CDR3 protein: CASSVDGTGYNEQFF
J gene: TRBJ1-6; V gene: TRBV15; D gene: NA; clone size: NA; CDR3 DNA: TGTGCCGCTGGGGACGGAAATTCACCCCTCCACTTT; CDR3 protein: CAAGDGNSPLHF
J gene: TRBJ2-3; V gene: TRBV28; D gene: NA; clone size: few; CDR3 DNA: TGTGCCAGCAGTTTAAGGGGCCGCACAGATACGCAGTATTTT; CDR3 protein: CASSLRGRTDTQYF
J gene: TRBJ2-2; V gene: TRBV6-2/TRBV6-3; D gene: NA; clone size: NA; CDR3 DNA: TGTGCCAGCAGCAGCTCGCAATGGTCAGACCCCACCGGGGAGCTGTTTTTT; CDR3 protein: CASSSSQWSDPTGELFF
J gene: TRBJ2-3; V gene: TRBV5-6; D gene: TRBD2; clone size: few; CDR3 DNA: TGTGCCAGCAGCGCCTTAGGGGCGGGAGTGGGGACAGATACGCAGTATTTT; CDR3 protein: CASSALGAGVGTDTQYF
J gene: TRBJ1-2; V gene: TRBV9; D gene: NA; clone size: few; CDR3 DNA: TGTGCCAGCAGCGTAGGAGGGGGGACGTTGGACTACACCTTC; CDR3 protein: CASSVGGGTLDYTF
J gene: TRBJ1-1; V gene: TRBV29-1; D gene: NA; clone size: NA; CDR3 DNA: TGCAGCGTTCTCGGCAGTTACACTGAAGCTTTCTTT; CDR3 protein: CSVLGSYTEAFF
J gene: TRBJ2-7; V gene: TRBV27; D gene: TRBD2; clone size: NA; CDR3 DNA: TGTGCCAGCAGTTTACGCACCCCGCTAGCGGGGGACTACGAGCAGTACTTC; CDR3 protein: CASSLRTPLAGDYEQYF
J gene: TRBJ1-4; V gene: TRBV7-9; D gene: TRBD1; clone size: few; CDR3 DNA: TGTGCCAGCAGCAGTTCGGGGGAGGGGGCGGATGAAAAACTGTTTTTT; CDR3 protein: CASSSSGEGADEKLFF
J gene: TRBJ2-5; V gene: TRBV11-2; D gene: NA; clone size: few; CDR3 DNA: TGTGCCAGCAGCTTAGGATTCAGTCTCGAGACCCAGTACTTC; CDR3 protein: CASSLGFSLETQYF
J gene: TRBJ2-2; V gene: TRBV6-1; D gene: NA; clone size: few; CDR3 DNA: TGTGCCGGGTCCGTGACGGACACCGGGGAGCTGTTTTTT; CDR3 protein: CAGSVTDTGELFF
J gene: TRBJ2-1; V gene: TRBV7-8; D gene: NA; clone size: NA; CDR3 DNA: TGTGCCAGCAGCCCCCTCTGGGGGGAGAGCCTTCGCTCGGATGAGCAGTTCTTC; CDR3 protein: CASSPLWGESLRSDEQFF
J gene: TRBJ2-2; V gene: TRBV6-5; D gene: NA; clone size: few; CDR3 DNA: TGTGCCAGCAGTTATGGGTTGGAGACCGGGGAGCTGTTTTTT; CDR3 protein: CASSYGLETGELFF
J gene: TRBJ1-2; V gene: TRBV14; D gene: NA; clone size: few; CDR3 DNA: TGTGCCAGCAGCCAGGGACAAACGGGCTATGGCTACACCTTC; CDR3 protein: CASSQGQTGYGYTF
J gene: TRBJ2-5; V gene: TRBV11-2; D gene: NA; clone size: NA; CDR3 DNA: TGTGCCAGCAGAAACGAAAACCAAGAGACCCAGTACTTC; CDR3 protein: CASRNENQETQYF
J gene: TRBJ2-7; V gene: TRBV3-1; D gene: TRBD2; clone size: few; CDR3 DNA: TGTGCCAGCAGCCAATATGGCGGGAGGGCCTACGAGCAGTACTTC; CDR3 protein: CASSQYGGRAYEQYF
J gene: TRBJ2-2; V gene: TRBV7-8; D gene: TRBD2; clone size: many; CDR3 DNA: TGTGCCAGCAGCTTCCGGACTAGCGAGGCCGGGGAGCTGTTTTTT; CDR3 protein: CASSFRTSEAGELFF
J gene: TRBJ2-7; V gene: TRBV12-3/TRBV12-4; D gene: TRBD1; clone size: many; CDR3 DNA: TGTGCCAGCAGTTTCGGACAGGACACCTACGAGCAGTACTTC; CDR3 protein: CASSFGQDTYEQYF
J gene: TRBJ2-7; V gene: TRBV15; D gene: NA; clone size: many; CDR3 DNA: TGTGCCACCAGCAGAGGTGCGAGAGGCTACGAGCAGTACTTC; CDR3 protein: CATSRGARGYEQYF
J gene: TRBJ1-2; V gene: TRBV6-5; D gene: NA; clone size: few; CDR3 DNA: TGTGCCAGCAGTTCCGGGAGGGGAGTCGGCTACACCTTC; CDR3 protein: CASSSGRGVGYTF
J gene: TRBJ2-1; V gene: TRBV29-1; D gene: NA; clone size: many; CDR3 DNA: TGCAGCGTTCAAACGTGGGAGCAGTTCTTC; CDR3 protein: CSVQTWEQFF
J gene: TRBJ2-7; V gene: TRBV29-1; D gene: NA; clone size: many; CDR3 DNA: TGCAGCGTTTTGACAGTCACCTACGAGCAGTACTTC; CDR3 protein: CSVLTVTYEQYF
J gene: TRBJ2-1; V gene: TRBV6-2/TRBV6-3; D gene: NA; clone size: NA; CDR3 DNA: TGTGCCAGCAGTTACAGGGACCCTGAGCAGTTCTTC; CDR3 protein: CASSYRDPEQFF
J gene: TRBJ2-1; V gene: TRBV12-3/TRBV12-4; D gene: TRBD1; clone size: many; CDR3 DNA: TGTGCCAGCAGTGGGACAGGGGTCCTAAATGAGCAGTTCTTC; CDR3 protein: CASSGTGVLNEQFF
J gene: TRBJ2-1; V gene: TRBV6-2/TRBV6-3; D gene: NA; clone size: NA; CDR3 DNA: TGTGCCAGCAGCGTAGCGGTGGAGTACAATGAGCAGTTCTTC; CDR3 protein: CASSVAVEYNEQFF
J gene: TRBJ2-1; V gene: TRBV27; D gene: TRBD1; clone size: few; CDR3 DNA: TGTGCCAGCAGTGTGGACAGGGGGTACAATGAGCAGTTCTTC; CDR3 protein: CASSVDRGYNEQFF
J gene: TRBJ1-1; V gene: TRBV5-4; D gene: NA; clone size: many; CDR3 DNA: TGTGCCAGCAGCTTGTCACAGGGCACTGAAGCTTTCTTT; CDR3 protein: CASSLSQGTEAFF
J gene: TRBJ2-7; V gene: TRBV13; D gene: TRBD1; clone size: many; CDR3 DNA: TGTGCCAGCAGCATACCCCCGGACAGGCACAACGAGCAGTACTTC; CDR3 protein: CASSIPPDRHNEQYF
J gene: TRBJ2-1; V gene: TRBV12-3/TRBV12-4; D gene: TRBD2; clone size: few; CDR3 DNA: TGTGCCAGCAGTGCCCGGGAGGATGAGCAGTTCTTC; CDR3 protein: CASSAREDEQFF
J gene: TRBJ2-5; V gene: TRBV11-1; D gene: TRBD1; clone size: few; CDR3 DNA: TGTGCCAGCAGCTGGGGACAGGACAATCGACCGGGGGCGAAAGAGACCCAGTACTTC; CDR3 protein: CASSWGQDNRPGAKETQYF
J gene: TRBJ2-2; V gene: TRBV7-6; D gene: NA; clone size: NA; CDR3 DNA: TGTGCCAGCAGCTCTTATGGGCCCAGGGGCGATAACACCGGGGAGCTGTTTTTT; CDR3 protein: CASSSYGPRGDNTGELFF
J gene: TRBJ2-5; V gene: TRBV11-1; D gene: TRBD1; clone size: many; CDR3 DNA: TGTGCCAGCAACCTCCTTGGGGACAGGGGGGACCAAGAGACCCAGTACTTC; CDR3 protein: CASNLLGDRGDQETQYF
J gene: TRBJ2-1; V gene: TRBV24-1; D gene: TRBD2; clone size: many; CDR3 DNA: TGTGCCACCAGTGCAACCCTACTAGCGAGTAGCTCCTACAATGAGCAGTTCTTC; CDR3 protein: CATSATLLASSSYNEQFF
J gene: TRBJ2-3; V gene: TRBV29-1; D gene: TRBD2; clone size: few; CDR3 DNA: TGCAGCGTTGAATCGGCTAGCGGGGGGGCCGCAGATACGCAGTATTTT; CDR3 protein: CSVESASGGAADTQYF
J gene: TRBJ2-2; V gene: TRBV7-6; D gene: NA; clone size: many; CDR3 DNA: TGTGCCAGCAGCCCTCGGACAGACCCCGGGGAGCTGTTTTTT; CDR3 protein: CASSPRTDPGELFF
J gene: TRBJ2-1; V gene: TRBV7-2; D gene: NA; clone size: many; CDR3 DNA: TGTGCCAGCAGCTTGAACATTTACAATGAGCAGTTCTTC; CDR3 protein: CASSLNIYNEQFF
J gene: TRBJ2-7; V gene: TRBV2; D gene: TRBD1; clone size: few; CDR3 DNA: TGTGCCAGCACCGAGTCCGGGACAGCCTTCTACGAGCAGTACTTC; CDR3 protein: CASTESGTAFYEQYF
J gene: TRBJ2-7; V gene: TRBV18; D gene: NA; clone size: few; CDR3 DNA: TGTGCCAGCTCACGCGGCGACTCCTACGAGCAGTACTTC; CDR3 protein: CASSRGDSYEQYF